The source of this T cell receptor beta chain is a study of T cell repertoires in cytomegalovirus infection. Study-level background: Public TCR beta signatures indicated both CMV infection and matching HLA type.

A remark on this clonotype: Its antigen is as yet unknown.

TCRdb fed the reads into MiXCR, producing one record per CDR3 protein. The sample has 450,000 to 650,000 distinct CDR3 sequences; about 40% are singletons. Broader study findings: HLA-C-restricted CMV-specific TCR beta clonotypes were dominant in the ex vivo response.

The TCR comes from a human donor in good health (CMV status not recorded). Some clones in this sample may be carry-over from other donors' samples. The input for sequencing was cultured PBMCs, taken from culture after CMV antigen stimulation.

In DNA form, the CDR3 reads TGTGCCAGCAGTACTATCCGGGACAGGGGCGCTGTTGGCTACACCTTC. Translating gives CASSTIRDRGAVGYTF. V usage is TRBV27 and J usage is TRBJ1-2, with 10 bases that match TRBD1. V lost 5 bases to trimming and J lost 7 bases; unmatched junction nucleotides: 13. This CDR3 spans 16 amino acids. The V gene's germline CDR1 is MNHEY and CDR2 SMNVEV (reference sequence).